This T cell receptor beta chain originates from a study of T-cell reconstitution after alpha-beta-depleted transplantation in children. Germline lookup yields CDR1 SGHTA and CDR2 FQGNSA. The V end was cut by 5 bases, the J end by 9 bases, with 17 bases between. The CDR3 runs 14 residues. Unique molecular identifiers were used to barcode this TCRbeta library. TCRdb itself ran the PCR reads through MiXCR, one entry per CDR3 protein. Among roughly 120,000 distinct CDR3 sequences listed, 23% were seen once. This receptor was obtained from a male patient aged 2-10 years who had a stem cell transplant for chronic granulomatous disease, so the T cells may come from the graft donor. The rearrangement uses TRBV7-2 and TRBJ2-1, with D tentatively TRBD1 (7 bases). The sample in question was PBMCs, mostly from graft donor cells, obtained 180 days after TCRalphabeta/CD19-depleted stem cell transplant. The CDR3 DNA reads as TGTGCCAGCAGCGCGGGACAGATCAGGAGTGAGCAGTTCTTC. This translates into CASSAGQIRSEQFF.